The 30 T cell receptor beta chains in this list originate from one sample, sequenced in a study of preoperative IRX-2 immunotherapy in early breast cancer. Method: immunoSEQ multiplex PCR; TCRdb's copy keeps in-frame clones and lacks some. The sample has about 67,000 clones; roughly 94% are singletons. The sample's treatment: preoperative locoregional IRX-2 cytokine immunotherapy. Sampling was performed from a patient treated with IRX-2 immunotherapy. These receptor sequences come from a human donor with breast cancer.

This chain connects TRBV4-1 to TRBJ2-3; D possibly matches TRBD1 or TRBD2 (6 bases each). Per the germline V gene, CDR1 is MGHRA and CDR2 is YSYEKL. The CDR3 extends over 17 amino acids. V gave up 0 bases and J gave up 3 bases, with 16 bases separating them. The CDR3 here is CASSQEGLGGGTDTQYF. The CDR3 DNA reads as TGCGCCAGCAGCCAAGAGGGGCTCGGGGGCGGGACAGATACGCAGTATTTT.

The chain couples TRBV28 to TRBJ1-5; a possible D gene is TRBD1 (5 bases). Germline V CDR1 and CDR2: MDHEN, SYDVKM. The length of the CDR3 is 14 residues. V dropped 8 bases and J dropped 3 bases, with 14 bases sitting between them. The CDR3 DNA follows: TGTGCCAGCGCTACACAGACAGACAATCAGCCCCAGCATTTT. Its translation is CASATQTDNQPQHF.

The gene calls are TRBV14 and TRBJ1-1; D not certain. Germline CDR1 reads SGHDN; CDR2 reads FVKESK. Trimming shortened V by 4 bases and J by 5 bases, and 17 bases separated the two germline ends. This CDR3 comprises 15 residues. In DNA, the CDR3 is TGTGCCAGCAGCCCCCAGTCGTGGTTTGGGACTGAAGCTTTCTTT. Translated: CASSPQSWFGTEAFF.

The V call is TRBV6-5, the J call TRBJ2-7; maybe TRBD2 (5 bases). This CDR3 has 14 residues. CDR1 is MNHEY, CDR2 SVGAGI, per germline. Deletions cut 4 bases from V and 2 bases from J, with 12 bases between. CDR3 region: CASSLRTPTYEQYF. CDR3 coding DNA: TGTGCCAGCAGTTTACGGACTCCGACCTACGAGCAGTACTTC.

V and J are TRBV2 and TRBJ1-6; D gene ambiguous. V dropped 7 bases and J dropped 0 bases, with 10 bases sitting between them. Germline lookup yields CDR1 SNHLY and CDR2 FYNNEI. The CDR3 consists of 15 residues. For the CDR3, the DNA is TGTGCCAGCAATCGCGGGAGCTCCTATAATTCACCCCTCCACTTT. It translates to CASNRGSSYNSPLHF. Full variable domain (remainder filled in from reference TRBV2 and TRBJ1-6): EPEVTQTPSHQVTQMGQEVILRCVPISNHLYFYWYRQILGQKVEFLVSFYNNEISEKSEIFDDQFSVERPDGSNFTLKIRSTKLEDSAMYFCASNRGSSYNSPLHFGNGTRLTVT.

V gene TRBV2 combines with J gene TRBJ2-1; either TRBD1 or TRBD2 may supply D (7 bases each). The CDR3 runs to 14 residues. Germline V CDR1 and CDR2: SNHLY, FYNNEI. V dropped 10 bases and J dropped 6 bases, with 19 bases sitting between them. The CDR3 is CAKHQGGYFNEQFF. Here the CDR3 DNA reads TGTGCCAAACACCAGGGGGGGTATTTCAATGAGCAGTTCTTC.

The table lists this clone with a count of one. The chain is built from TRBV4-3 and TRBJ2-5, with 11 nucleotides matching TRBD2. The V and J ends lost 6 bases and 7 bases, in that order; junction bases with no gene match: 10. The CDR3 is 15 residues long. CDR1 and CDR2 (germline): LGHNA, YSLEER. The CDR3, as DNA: TGCGCCAGCAGTCTCCTAGCGGGGGGCGGTGGGACCCAGTACTTC. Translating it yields CASSLLAGGGGTQYF.

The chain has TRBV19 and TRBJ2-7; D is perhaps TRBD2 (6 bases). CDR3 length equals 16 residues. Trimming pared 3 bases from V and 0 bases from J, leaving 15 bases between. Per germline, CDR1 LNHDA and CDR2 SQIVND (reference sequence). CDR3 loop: CASSIGSAGGSYEQYF. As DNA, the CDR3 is TGTGCCAGTAGTATCGGGTCCGCCGGGGGCTCCTACGAGCAGTACTTC.

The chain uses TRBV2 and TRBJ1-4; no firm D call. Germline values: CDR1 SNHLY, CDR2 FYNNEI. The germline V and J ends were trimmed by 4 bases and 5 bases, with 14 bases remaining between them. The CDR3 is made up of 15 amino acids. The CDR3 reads CASSVSPALNEKLFF. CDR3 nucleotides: TGTGCCAGCAGTGTGTCACCGGCCCTAAATGAAAAACTGTTTTTT. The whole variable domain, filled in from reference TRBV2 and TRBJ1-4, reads EPEVTQTPSHQVTQMGQEVILRCVPISNHLYFYWYRQILGQKVEFLVSFYNNEISEKSEIFDDQFSVERPDGSNFTLKIRSTKLEDSAMYFCASSVSPALNEKLFFGSGTQLSVL.

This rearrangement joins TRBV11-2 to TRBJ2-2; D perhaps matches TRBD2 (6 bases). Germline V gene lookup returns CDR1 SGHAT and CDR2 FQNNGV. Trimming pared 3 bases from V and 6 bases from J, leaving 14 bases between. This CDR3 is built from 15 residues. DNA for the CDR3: TGTGCCAGCAGCTTGTTTTCGGGAGTGGCCGGGGAGCTGTTTTTT. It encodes CASSLFSGVAGELFF.

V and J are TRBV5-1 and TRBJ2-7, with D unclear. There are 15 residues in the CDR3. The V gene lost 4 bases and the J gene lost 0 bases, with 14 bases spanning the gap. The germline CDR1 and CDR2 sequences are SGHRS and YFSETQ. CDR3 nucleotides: TGCGCCAGCAGCCCCTTGACCTCGAGCTCCTACGAGCAGTACTTC. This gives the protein CASSPLTSSSYEQYF.

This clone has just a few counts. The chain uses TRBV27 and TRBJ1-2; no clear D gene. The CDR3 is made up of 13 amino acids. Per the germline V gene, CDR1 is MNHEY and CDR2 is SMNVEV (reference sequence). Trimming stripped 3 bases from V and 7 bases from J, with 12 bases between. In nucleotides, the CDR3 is TGTGCCAGCAGTTTTTTAGGGAAGGGTGGCTACACCTTC. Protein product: CASSFLGKGGYTF.

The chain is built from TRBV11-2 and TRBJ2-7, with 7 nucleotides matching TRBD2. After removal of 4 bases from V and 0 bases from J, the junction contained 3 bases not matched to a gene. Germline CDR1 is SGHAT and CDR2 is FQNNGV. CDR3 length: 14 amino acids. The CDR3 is CASSSGLLSYEQYF. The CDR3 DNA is TGTGCCAGCAGCTCGGGACTACTCTCCTACGAGCAGTACTTC.

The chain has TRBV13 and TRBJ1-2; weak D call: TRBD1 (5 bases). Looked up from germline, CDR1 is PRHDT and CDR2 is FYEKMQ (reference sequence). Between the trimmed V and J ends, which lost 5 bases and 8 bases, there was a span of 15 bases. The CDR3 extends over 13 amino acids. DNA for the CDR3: TGTGCCAGCAGCCACTCCGACAGACGAGGCTACACCTTC. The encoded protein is CASSHSDRRGYTF.

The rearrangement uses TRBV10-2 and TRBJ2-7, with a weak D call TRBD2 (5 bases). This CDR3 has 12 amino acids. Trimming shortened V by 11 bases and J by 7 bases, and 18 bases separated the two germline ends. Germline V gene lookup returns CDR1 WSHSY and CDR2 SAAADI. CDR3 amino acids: CAGGGPRGEQYF. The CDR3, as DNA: TGCGCCGGAGGAGGACCCCGAGGGGAGCAGTACTTC.

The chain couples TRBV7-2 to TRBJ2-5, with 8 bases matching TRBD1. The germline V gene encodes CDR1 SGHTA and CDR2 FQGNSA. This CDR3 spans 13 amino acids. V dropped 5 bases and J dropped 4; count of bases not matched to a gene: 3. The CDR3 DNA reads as TGTGCCAGCAGCGAGACAGGGGTAGAGACCCAGTACTTC. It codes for CASSETGVETQYF. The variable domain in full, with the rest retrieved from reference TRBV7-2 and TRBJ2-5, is GAGVSQSPSNKVTEKGKDVELRCDPISGHTALYWYRQSLGQGLEFLIYFQGNSAPDKSGLPSDRFSAERTGGSVSTLTIQRTQQEDSAVYLCASSETGVETQYFGPGTRLLVL.

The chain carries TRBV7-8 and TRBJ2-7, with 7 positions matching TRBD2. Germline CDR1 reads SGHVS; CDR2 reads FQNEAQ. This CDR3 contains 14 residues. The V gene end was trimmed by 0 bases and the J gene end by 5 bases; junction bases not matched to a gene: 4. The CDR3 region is CASSLAGGWDEQYF. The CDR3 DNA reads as TGTGCCAGCAGCTTAGCCGGGGGGTGGGACGAGCAGTACTTC.

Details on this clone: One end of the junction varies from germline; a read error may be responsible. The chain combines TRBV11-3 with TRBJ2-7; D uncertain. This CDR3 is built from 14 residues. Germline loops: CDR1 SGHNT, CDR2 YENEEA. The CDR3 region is CASSLDGSSHEQYF. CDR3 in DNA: TGTGCCAGCAGCTTAGACGGTAGCTCCCACGAGCAGTACTTC.

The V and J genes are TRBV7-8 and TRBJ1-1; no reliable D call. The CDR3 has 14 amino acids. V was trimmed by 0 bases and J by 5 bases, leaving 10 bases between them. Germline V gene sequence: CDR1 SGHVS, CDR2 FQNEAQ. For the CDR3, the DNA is TGTGCCAGCAGCTTAGCACAGCTAAGGACTGAAGCTTTCTTT. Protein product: CASSLAQLRTEAFF.

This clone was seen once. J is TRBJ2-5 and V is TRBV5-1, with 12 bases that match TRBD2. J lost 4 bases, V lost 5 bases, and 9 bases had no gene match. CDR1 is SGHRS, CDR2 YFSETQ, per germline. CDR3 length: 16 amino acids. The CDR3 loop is CASSMPSGGASETQYF. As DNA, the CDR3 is TGCGCCAGCAGTATGCCTAGCGGGGGGGCGTCAGAGACCCAGTACTTC.

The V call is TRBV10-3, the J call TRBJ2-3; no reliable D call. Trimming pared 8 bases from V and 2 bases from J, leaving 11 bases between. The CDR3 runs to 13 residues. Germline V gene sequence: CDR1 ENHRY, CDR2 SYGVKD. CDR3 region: CAIANLPTDTQYF. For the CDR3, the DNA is TGTGCCATCGCCAACCTCCCCACAGATACGCAGTATTTT.

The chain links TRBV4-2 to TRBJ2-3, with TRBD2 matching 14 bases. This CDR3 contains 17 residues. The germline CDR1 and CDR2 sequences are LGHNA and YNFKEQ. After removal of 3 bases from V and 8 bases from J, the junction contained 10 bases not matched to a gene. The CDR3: CASSQTMTSGGARTQYF. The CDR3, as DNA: TGTGCCAGCAGCCAGACCATGACTAGCGGGGGGGCCCGTACGCAGTATTTT.

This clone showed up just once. CDR3 coding DNA: TGTGCCAGCAGCTTAATCCAGGCGAACACCGGGGAGCTGTTTTTT. Its protein is CASSLIQANTGELFF. The rearrangement links TRBV7-2 to TRBJ2-2, with unresolved D. The CDR3 spans 15 residues. CDR1 and CDR2 (germline): SGHTA, FQGNSA. With 2 bases removed from V and 0 bases from J, the gap between germline ends came to 7 bases.

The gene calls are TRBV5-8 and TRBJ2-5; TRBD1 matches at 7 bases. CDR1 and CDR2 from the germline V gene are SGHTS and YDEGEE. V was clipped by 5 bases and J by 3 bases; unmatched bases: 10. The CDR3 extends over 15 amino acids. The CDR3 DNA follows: TGTGCCAGCAGAGATGACAGGGTATCTGAAGAGACCCAGTACTTC. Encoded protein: CASRDDRVSEETQYF.

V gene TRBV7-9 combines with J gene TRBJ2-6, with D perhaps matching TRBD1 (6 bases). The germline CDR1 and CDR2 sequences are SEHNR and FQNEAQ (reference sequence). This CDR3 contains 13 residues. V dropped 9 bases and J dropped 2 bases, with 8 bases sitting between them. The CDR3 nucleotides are TGTGCCAGAGGGGGTCCTGGGGCCAACGTCCTGACTTTC. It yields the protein CARGGPGANVLTF.

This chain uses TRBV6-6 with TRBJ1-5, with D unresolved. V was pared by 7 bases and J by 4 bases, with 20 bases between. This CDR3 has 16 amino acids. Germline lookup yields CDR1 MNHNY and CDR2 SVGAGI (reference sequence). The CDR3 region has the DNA TGTGCCAGCACCTTTCAACGGGGAACCGAGAATCAGCCCCAGCATTTT. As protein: CASTFQRGTENQPQHF.

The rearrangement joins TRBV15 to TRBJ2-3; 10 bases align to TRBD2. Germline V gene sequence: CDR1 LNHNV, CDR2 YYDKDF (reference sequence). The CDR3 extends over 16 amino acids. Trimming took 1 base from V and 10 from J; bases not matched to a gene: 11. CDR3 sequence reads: CATSRGAAGGGDAQYF. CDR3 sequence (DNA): TGTGCCACCAGCAGAGGCGCAGCGGGAGGGGGTGATGCGCAGTATTTT.

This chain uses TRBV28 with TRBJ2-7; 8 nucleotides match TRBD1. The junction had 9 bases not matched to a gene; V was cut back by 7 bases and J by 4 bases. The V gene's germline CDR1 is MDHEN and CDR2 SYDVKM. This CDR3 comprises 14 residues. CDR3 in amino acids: CASNSPGGMYEQYF. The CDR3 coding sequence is TGTGCCAGCAACTCCCCAGGGGGCATGTACGAGCAGTACTTC.

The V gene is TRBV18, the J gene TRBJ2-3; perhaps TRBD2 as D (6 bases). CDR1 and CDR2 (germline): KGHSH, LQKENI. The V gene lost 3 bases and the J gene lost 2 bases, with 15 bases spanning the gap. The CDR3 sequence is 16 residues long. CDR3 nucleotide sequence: TGTGCCAGCTCACCCGGGGGACTGGCCAACACAGATACGCAGTATTTT. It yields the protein CASSPGGLANTDTQYF.

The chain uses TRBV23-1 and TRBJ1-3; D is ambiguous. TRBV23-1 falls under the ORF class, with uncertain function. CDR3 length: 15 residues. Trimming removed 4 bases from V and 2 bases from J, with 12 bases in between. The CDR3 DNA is TGCGCCAGCAGTCCTGTTCGGGAAACTGGAAACACCATATATTTT. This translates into CASSPVRETGNTIYF.